The text below deals with one T cell receptor (beta chain). Its antigen remains unidentified. Method: immunoSEQ multiplex PCR; TCRdb's copy keeps in-frame clones and lacks some. The profile shows roughly 330,000 clones, 87% of them singletons. With 4 bases clipped from V and 3 bases from J, the junction kept 6 bases outside the gene matches. The CDR3 runs 16 residues. Germline CDR1 and CDR2: SGDLS and YYNGEE. The data belong to a study of cytomegalovirus exposure and HLA in healthy donors. Findings and caveats of the study: With high specificity and sensitivity, the classifier reportedly diagnosed cytomegalovirus status. According to the study, 160 or so TCR beta chains were cytomegalovirus-associated.

Specimen: PBMCs. This TCR came from a woman in her 30s in good health and CMV-seropositive. The rearrangement uses TRBV9 and TRBJ2-2, with TRBD2 identical over 10 bases. Written as DNA, the CDR3 is TGTGCCAGCAGCATCAGCGGGGGGGCCTACACCGGGGAGCTGTTTTTT. It yields the protein CASSISGGAYTGELFF. Variable domain in full (rest from reference TRBV9 and TRBJ2-2): DSGVTQTPKHLITATGQRVTLRCSPRSGDLSVYWYQQSLDQGLQFLIQYYNGEERAKGNILERFSAQQFPDLHSELNLSSLELGDSALYFCASSISGGAYTGELFFGEGSRLTVL.